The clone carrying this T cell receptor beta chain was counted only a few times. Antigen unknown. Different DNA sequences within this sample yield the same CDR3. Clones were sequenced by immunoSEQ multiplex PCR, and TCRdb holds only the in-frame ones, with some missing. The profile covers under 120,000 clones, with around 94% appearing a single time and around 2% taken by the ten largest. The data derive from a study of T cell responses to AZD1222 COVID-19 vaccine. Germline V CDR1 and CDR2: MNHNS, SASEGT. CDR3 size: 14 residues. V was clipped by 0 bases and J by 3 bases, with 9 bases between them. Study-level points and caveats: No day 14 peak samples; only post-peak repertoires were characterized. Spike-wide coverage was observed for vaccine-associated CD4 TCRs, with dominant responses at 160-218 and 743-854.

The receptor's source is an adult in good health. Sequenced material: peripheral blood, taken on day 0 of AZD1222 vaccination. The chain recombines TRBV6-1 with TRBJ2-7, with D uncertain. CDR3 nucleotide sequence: TGTGCCAGCAGTGAAGCGCTTCGCCACTACGAGCAGTACTTC. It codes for CASSEALRHYEQYF.